The 4 T cell receptor beta chains below come from one sample, sequenced in a study of blood T cell repertoires in COVID-19 (dated by TCRdb to 2018 to 2021). Library preparation used the immunoSEQ multiplex PCR assay. TCRdb holds this immuneACCESS table with in-frame rearrangements only. Some clones are missing; in checked studies, unresolved V genes explain under half, and the rest has no known cause. Across this sample there are about 170,000 clones, with approximately 86% seen only once. The top ten constitute 6% to 7.5% of the sample. The sequenced material came from peripheral blood. The source is a woman older than 75 in a cohort sampled during active or convalescent COVID-19.

This chain uses TRBV20-1 with TRBJ1-4; perhaps TRBD1 as D (6 bases). The CDR3 runs to 15 residues. V lost 3 bases, J lost 0 bases, and 11 bases lay in between. Germline CDR1 and CDR2: DFQATT and SNEGSKA (reference sequence). CDR3 DNA sequence: TGCAGTGCTAGTCAGGGGCGAACAACTAATGAAAAACTGTTTTTT. Amino acids: CSASQGRTTNEKLFF.

This clone was counted once. J is TRBJ2-1 and V is TRBV6-6; 7 bases are shared with TRBD2. Trimming cost V 6 bases and J 7 bases; bases outside gene matches: 15. Germline CDR1 and CDR2: MNHNY and SVGAGI (reference sequence). The CDR3 spans 16 residues. CDR3 region: CASRPGGEGLRNEQFF. The CDR3 bases are TGTGCCAGCAGACCTGGGGGGGAGGGCCTGCGGAATGAGCAGTTCTTC.

The rearrangement links TRBV19 to TRBJ1-1; unclear D gene. CDR1 and CDR2 from the germline V gene are LNHDA and SQIVND (reference sequence). V lost 3 bases and J 0 bases, leaving 14 bases between the germline ends. This CDR3 region has 16 residues. The DNA of the CDR3 is TGTGCCAGTAGTATTGGTCCGGGAGTCATGAACACTGAAGCTTTCTTT. It codes for CASSIGPGVMNTEAFF.

The rearrangement joins TRBV7-9 to TRBJ1-2, with 10 bases identical to TRBD1. The V gene's germline CDR1 is SEHNR and CDR2 FQNEAQ (reference sequence). The CDR3 loop spans 13 amino acids. Trimming took 5 bases from V and 6 from J; bases not matched to a gene: 3. For the CDR3, the DNA is TGTGCCAGCAGCCTGGGACAGGGGAATGGCTACACCTTC. As protein: CASSLGQGNGYTF. Using reference TRBV7-9 and TRBJ1-2 for the parts outside the CDR3, the full variable domain is DTGVSQNPRHKITKRGQNVTFRCDPISEHNRLYWYRQTLGQGPEFLTYFQNEAQLEKSRLLSDRFSAERPKGSFSTLEIQRTEQGDSAMYLCASSLGQGNGYTFGSGTRLTVV.